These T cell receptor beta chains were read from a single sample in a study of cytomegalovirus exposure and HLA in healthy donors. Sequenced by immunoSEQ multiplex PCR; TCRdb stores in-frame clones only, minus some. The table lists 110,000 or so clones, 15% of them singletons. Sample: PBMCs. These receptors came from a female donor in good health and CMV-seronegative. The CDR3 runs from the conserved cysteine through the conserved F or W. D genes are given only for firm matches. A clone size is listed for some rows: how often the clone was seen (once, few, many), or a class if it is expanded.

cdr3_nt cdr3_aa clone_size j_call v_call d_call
TGCGCCAGCAGCTTGGGAGGACAGGGGGTTACAGATACGCAGTATTTT CASSLGGQGVTDTQYF few TRBJ2-3 TRBV5-1 TRBD1
TGTGCCAGCAGCCCCCCCACAGGGGGCGCCGGTTATAGCAATCAGCCCCAGCATTTT CASSPPTGGAGYSNQPQHF few TRBJ1-5 TRBV7-8 TRBD1
TGCAGCGTTGAATCGGGGAGTTTCTACACCTTC CSVESGSFYTF few TRBJ1-2 TRBV29-1 .
TGTGCCAGCTCAACCCGACTAGCGGAGAGACAAAGCTCCTACGAGCAGTACTTC CASSTRLAERQSSYEQYF . TRBJ2-7 TRBV7-8 TRBD2
TGTGCCAGCAGTTACCGACAGGGCCCCTACGAGCAGTACTTC CASSYRQGPYEQYF few TRBJ2-7 TRBV6-5 TRBD1
TGTGCCAGCAGCGTGGGGAGATTGGGACTCAATGAGCAGTTCTTC CASSVGRLGLNEQFF . TRBJ2-1 TRBV9 .
TGTGCCAGCAGCTTAGGTTTCTATAGCAATCAGCCCCAGCATTTT CASSLGFYSNQPQHF . TRBJ1-5 TRBV7-9 .
TGTGCCAGCAGCTTGGCCCTAGCGGGAGGGAGCACAGATACGCAGTATTTT CASSLALAGGSTDTQYF few TRBJ2-3 TRBV5-6 TRBD2
TGTGCCAGCAGAGGACAGGGGTACGAGCAGTACTTC CASRGQGYEQYF . TRBJ2-7 TRBV27 TRBD1
TGTGCCAGTAGCCAAACTGGACAGGGCGACTATGGCTACACCTTC CASSQTGQGDYGYTF few TRBJ1-2 TRBV19 TRBD1
TGTGCCTGGAGTGTCTACCCCAGGACAGGTCCTAATGAAAAACTGTTTTTT CAWSVYPRTGPNEKLFF few TRBJ1-4 TRBV30 TRBD1
TGTGCCAGCAGCTTTGAGCGCCAAGCTTTCTTT CASSFERQAFF few TRBJ1-1 TRBV5-6 .
TGTGCCTGGAGAGACATAAGGGACAGGGCTAACTATGGCTACACCTTC CAWRDIRDRANYGYTF few TRBJ1-2 TRBV30 TRBD1
TGTGCCCTCCTGATCACAGGAATCCACTCTTACGAGCAGTACTTC CALLITGIHSYEQYF . TRBJ2-7 TRBV27 .
TGTGCCAGCAGTTACTCGACCAGGCAAGAGACCCAGTACTTC CASSYSTRQETQYF . TRBJ2-5 TRBV6-5 .
TGTGCCAGCAGGGACCAGGGAATCGCTTTCTTT CASRDQGIAFF . TRBJ1-1 TRBV6-5 .
TGCGCCACCACACCTTTACAAAACACCGGGGAGCTGTTTTTT CATTPLQNTGELFF few TRBJ2-2 TRBV5-1 .
TGTGCCTGGAGTGTCTCCCTGCTGAGCATCTATGGCTACACCTTC CAWSVSLLSIYGYTF few TRBJ1-2 TRBV30 .
TGTGCCAGCAGCCCGGGTCAGCTACCGAACACCGGGGAGCTGTTTTTT CASSPGQLPNTGELFF few TRBJ2-2 TRBV7-6 .
TGTGCCAGCAGCTCTCACAGGGGACGGACCGGGGAGCTGTTTTTT CASSSHRGRTGELFF few TRBJ2-2 TRBV7-6 TRBD1
TGTGCCCCAGGGGGGATTGTGAATGAAAAACTGTTTTTT CAPGGIVNEKLFF few TRBJ1-4 TRBV19 TRBD1
TGTGCCAGCAGCGCTCAAGGACTAGCGGGAGGGGAGCAGTTCTTC CASSAQGLAGGEQFF . TRBJ2-1 TRBV9 TRBD2
TGTGCCAGTACCCCGGGACTGTCCTACGAGCAGTACTTC CASTPGLSYEQYF few TRBJ2-7 TRBV19 .
TGTGCCAGCAGCTTAGGAGGGGGTTCTGTCGGGGAGCTGTTTTTT CASSLGGGSVGELFF . TRBJ2-2 TRBV11-2 .
TGTGCCAGCAGCTTGGTGGCAGGGGTTAGGGGCTACACCTTC CASSLVAGVRGYTF few TRBJ1-2 TRBV5-6 .
TGTGCTAGTGGAAACGCCGTCACGACAGGGGTTACAGATACGCAGTATTTT CASGNAVTTGVTDTQYF few TRBJ2-3 TRBV12-5 TRBD1
TGTGCCAGCAGTCCCTCGACGGCAGGGGGCGCCTCCTACGAGCAGTACTTC CASSPSTAGGASYEQYF . TRBJ2-7 TRBV5-4 TRBD1
TGTGCCACCAGCAGACGGAGTGAAAAACTGTTTTTT CATSRRSEKLFF . TRBJ1-4 TRBV15 .
TGTGCCAGCAGCTTACTGGTCGGGACCTACGAGCAGTACTTC CASSLLVGTYEQYF . TRBJ2-7 TRBV7-8 .
TGTGCCAGTAGTATTTCTGGGACAGCGGCGATGGAGCAGTACTTC CASSISGTAAMEQYF . TRBJ2-7 TRBV19 TRBD1
TGTGCCAGCAGCCGGAGGGGGACAGGATTATACTATGGCTACACCTTC CASSRRGTGLYYGYTF . TRBJ1-2 TRBV14 TRBD1
TGTGCCAGCGGGGCAGGGAGCACAGATACGCAGTATTTT CASGAGSTDTQYF few TRBJ2-3 TRBV7-3 .
TGTGCCAGCAGCCCGGACAGGGTGAGCGCCGGGGAGCTGTTTTTT CASSPDRVSAGELFF . TRBJ2-2 TRBV5-4 TRBD1
TGTGCCAGCAGCCAAGATTGGAGGCGGGAAACTGATGAAAAACTGTTTTTT CASSQDWRRETDEKLFF . TRBJ1-4 TRBV4-2 .
TGCGCCAGCATGTTACGGGGGGGCTACGAGCAGTACTTC CASMLRGGYEQYF . TRBJ2-7 TRBV5-1 TRBD2